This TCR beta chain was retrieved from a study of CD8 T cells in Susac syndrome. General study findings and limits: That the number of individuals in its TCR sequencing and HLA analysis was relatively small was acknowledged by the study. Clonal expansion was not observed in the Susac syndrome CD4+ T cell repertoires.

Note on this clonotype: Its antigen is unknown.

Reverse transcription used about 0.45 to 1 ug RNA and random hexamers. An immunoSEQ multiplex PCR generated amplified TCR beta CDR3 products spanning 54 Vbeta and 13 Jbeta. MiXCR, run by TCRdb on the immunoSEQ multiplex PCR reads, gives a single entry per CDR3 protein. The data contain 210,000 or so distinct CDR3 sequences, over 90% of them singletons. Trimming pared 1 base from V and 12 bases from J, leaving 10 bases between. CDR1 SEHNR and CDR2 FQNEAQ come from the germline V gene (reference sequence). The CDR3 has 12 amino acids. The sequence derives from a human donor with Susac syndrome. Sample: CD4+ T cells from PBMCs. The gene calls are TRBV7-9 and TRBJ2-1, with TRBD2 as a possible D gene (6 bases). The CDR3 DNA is TGTGCCAGCAGCTTAGACCGGGGAGGGCAGTTCTTC. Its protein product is CASSLDRGGQFF.